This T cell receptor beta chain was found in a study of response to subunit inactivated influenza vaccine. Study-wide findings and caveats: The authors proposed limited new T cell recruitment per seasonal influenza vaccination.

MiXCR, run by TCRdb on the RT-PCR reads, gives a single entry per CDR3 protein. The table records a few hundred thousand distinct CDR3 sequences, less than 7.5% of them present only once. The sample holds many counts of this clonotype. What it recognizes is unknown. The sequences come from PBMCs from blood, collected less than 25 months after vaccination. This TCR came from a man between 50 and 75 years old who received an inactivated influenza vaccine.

In nucleotides, the CDR3 is TGCAGTGCTAGAGAAGACTACAACACCGGGGAGCTGTTTTTT. It specifies CSAREDYNTGELFF. V is TRBV20-1 and J is TRBJ2-2, with D possibly being TRBD2 (5 bases). Trimming shortened V by 0 bases and J by 2 bases, and 7 bases separated the two germline ends. The CDR3 spans 14 residues. Looked up from germline, CDR1 is DFQATT and CDR2 is SNEGSKA (reference sequence).